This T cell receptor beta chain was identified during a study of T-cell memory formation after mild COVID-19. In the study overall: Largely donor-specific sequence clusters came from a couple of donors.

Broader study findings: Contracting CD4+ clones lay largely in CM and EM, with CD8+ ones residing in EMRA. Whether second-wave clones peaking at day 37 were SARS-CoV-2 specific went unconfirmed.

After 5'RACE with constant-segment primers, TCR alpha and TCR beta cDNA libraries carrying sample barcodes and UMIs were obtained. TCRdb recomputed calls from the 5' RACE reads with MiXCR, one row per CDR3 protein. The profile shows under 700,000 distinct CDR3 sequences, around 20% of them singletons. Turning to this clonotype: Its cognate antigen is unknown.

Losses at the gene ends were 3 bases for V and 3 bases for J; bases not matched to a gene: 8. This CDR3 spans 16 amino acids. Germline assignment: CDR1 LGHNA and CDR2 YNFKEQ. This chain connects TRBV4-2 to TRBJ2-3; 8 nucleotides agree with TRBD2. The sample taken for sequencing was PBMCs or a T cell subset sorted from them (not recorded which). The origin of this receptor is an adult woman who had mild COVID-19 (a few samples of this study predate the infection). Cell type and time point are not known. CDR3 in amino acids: CASSHAAGAQTDTQYF. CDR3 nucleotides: TGTGCCAGCAGCCATGCAGCGGGGGCCCAGACAGATACGCAGTATTTT.